This T cell receptor beta chain was recorded in a study of shared clonotypes between healthy human individuals. For this clone: Other DNA sequences within the sample encode an identical CDR3.

The germline gives CDR1 LNHDA, CDR2 SQIVND (reference sequence). The CDR3 loop spans 13 amino acids. V was trimmed by 5 bases and J by 6 bases, leaving 11 bases between them. The protocol was immunoSEQ multiplex PCR, while the TCRdb copy is restricted to in-frame clones and leaves out a portion. The table lists 2 million or so clones, roughly 95% of them singletons, with 0.13% in the top ten. This chain joins TRBV19 and TRBJ1-5; D is uncertain. The source of this sequence is a man in his late teens or twenties in good health. Specimen: naive CD4+ T cells sorted from blood. Subset here: CD45RA+ positively selected. CDR3 loop: CASSDLGGQPQHF. The CDR3 nucleotides are TGTGCCAGTAGTGACCTTGGCGGTCAGCCCCAGCATTTT. The entire variable domain, with the rest obtained from reference TRBV19 and TRBJ1-5, is as follows: DGGITQSPKYLFRKEGQNVTLSCEQNLNHDAMYWYRQDPGQGLRLIYYSQIVNDFQKGDIAEGYSVSREKKESFPLTVTSAQKNPTAFYLCASSDLGGQPQHFGDGTRLSIL.